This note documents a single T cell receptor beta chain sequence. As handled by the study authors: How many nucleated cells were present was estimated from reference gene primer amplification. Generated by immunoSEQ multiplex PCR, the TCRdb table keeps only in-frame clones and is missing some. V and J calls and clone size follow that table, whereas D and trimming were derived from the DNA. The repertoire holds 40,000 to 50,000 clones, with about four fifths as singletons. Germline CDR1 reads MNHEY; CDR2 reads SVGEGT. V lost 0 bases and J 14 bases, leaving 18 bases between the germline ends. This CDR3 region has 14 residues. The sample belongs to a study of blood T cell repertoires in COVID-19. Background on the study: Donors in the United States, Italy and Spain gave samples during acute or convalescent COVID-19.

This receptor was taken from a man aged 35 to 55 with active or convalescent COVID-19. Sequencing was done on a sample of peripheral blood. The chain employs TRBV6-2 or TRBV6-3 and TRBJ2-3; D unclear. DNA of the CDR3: TGTGCCAGCAGTTACTCGAGGCCCCACAATCTTGTGTATTTT. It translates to CASSYSRPHNLVYF.